The 9 T cell receptor beta chains presented below share a single source sample, sequenced in a study of CD8 T cells in ankylosing spondylitis. Using its own MiXCR run on the 5' RACE reads, TCRdb lists one record per CDR3 protein. The data contain fewer than 250,000 distinct CDR3 sequences, approximately 24% of them singletons. Sequenced sample: blood, either unsorted or a sorted T cell fraction (not recorded which). All receptors derive from a male donor with ankylosing spondylitis or in good health (not recorded which).

The chain joins TRBV20-1 to TRBJ1-2; 10 bases line up with TRBD1. V was pared by 3 bases and J by 6 bases, with 4 bases of the junction left unmatched. Per the germline V gene, CDR1 is DFQATT and CDR2 is SNEGSKA (reference sequence). The CDR3 has 13 amino acids. The CDR3: CSARGGTGDGYTF. CDR3 DNA sequence: TGCAGTGCTAGGGGCGGGACAGGGGATGGCTACACCTTC.

This clonotype was seen at least ten times. V gene TRBV25-1 combines with J gene TRBJ2-1, with 9 bases that match TRBD2. In germline, CDR1 is MGHDK, CDR2 SYGVNS. Trimming at V came to 2 bases and at J to 4 bases, leaving 0 bases not matched to a gene. CDR3 size: 14 residues. Written as DNA, the CDR3 is TGTGCCAGCAGTGAAGCGGGAGGGTACAATGAGCAGTTCTTC. Encoded protein: CASSEAGGYNEQFF.

This clonotype was recorded a few times. The gene calls are TRBV7-6 and TRBJ2-5; 10 bases agree with TRBD2. The length of the CDR3 is 19 residues. Germline assignment: CDR1 SGHVS and CDR2 FNYEAQ. V shed 5 bases and J 1 base; nucleotides not matched to a gene: 16. The CDR3 is CASSRPGTSEGGSQETQYF. For the CDR3, the DNA is TGTGCCAGCAGCCGACCCGGGACTAGCGAGGGGGGGTCCCAAGAGACCCAGTACTTC.

This clonotype was counted a few times. This chain uses TRBV20-1 with TRBJ1-1; D is perhaps TRBD1 (5 bases). This CDR3 contains 11 residues. Between the trimmed V and J ends, which lost 3 bases and 9 bases, there was a span of 11 bases. CDR1 is DFQATT, CDR2 SNEGSKA, per germline (reference sequence). CDR3 coding DNA: TGCAGTGCTAGGCTGGGGGAGAAAGCTTTCTTT. This translates into CSARLGEKAFF.

The table lists this clonotype with a few counts. This rearrangement joins TRBV20-1 to TRBJ1-6; possible D gene TRBD1, 6 bases. The ends were cut back, 3 bases at V and 7 bases at J, with 10 bases in the middle. Germline assignment: CDR1 DFQATT and CDR2 SNEGSKA (reference sequence). The length of the CDR3 is 13 residues. The CDR3 region has the DNA TGCAGTGCTAGGAAACAGGGAAATTCACCCCTCCACTTT. It yields the protein CSARKQGNSPLHF.

This clonotype was counted at least ten times. The chain employs TRBV18 and TRBJ2-1; 14 bases align to TRBD2. Germline CDR1 is KGHSH and CDR2 is LQKENI. CDR3 length: 20 amino acids. The junction had 12 bases not matched to a gene; V was cut back by 2 bases and J by 3 bases. The CDR3 nucleotides are TGTGCCAGCTCACCAAGGGGCCCAGGGACTAGCGGGAGTTTCTACAATGAGCAGTTCTTC. Residues: CASSPRGPGTSGSFYNEQFF.

Worth noting for this clonotype: This could be a read error, since a much larger clone is one nucleotide away. The chain joins TRBV6-5 to TRBJ2-5; possibly TRBD1 or TRBD2 for D (5 bases each). The CDR3 covers 14 residues. Germline V gene data show CDR1 as MNHEY and CDR2 as SVGAGI. Trimming cost V 2 bases and J 1 base, with 8 bases left between them. Here the CDR3 reads CASSYRGRQETQYF. The CDR3 nucleotides are TGTGCCAGCAGTTACCGGGGACGCCAAGAGACCCAGTACTTC.

The table lists this clonotype with a few counts. This chain joins TRBV20-1 and TRBJ1-2; D gene ambiguous. V shed 0 bases and J shed 7 bases, with 15 bases lying between them. CDR1 and CDR2 from the germline V gene are DFQATT and SNEGSKA (reference sequence). The CDR3 totals 14 residues. CDR3 in DNA: TGCAGTGCTAGAGATTTTGGAATATCAACTGGCTACACCTTC. This encodes CSARDFGISTGYTF.

This clonotype has more than one count but fewer than ten. The chain carries TRBV5-5 and TRBJ2-2; D is perhaps TRBD1 (5 bases). V lost 3 bases, J lost 5 bases, and 14 bases lay in between. Germline values: CDR1 SGHKS, CDR2 YYEKEE (reference sequence). This CDR3 comprises 15 residues. CDR3 sequence (DNA): TGTGCCAGCAGCTCACGACAGTATATGACCGGGGAGCTGTTTTTT. Protein product: CASSSRQYMTGELFF. Full variable domain (rest looked up from reference TRBV5-5 and TRBJ2-2): DAGVTQSPTHLIKTRGQQVTLRCSPISGHKSVSWYQQVLGQGPQFIFQYYEKEERGRGNFPDRFSARQFPNYSSELNVNALLLGDSALYLCASSSRQYMTGELFFGEGSRLTVL.